This entry features one T cell receptor beta chain sequence. This clone's antigen is unknown. One base away there is no much larger clone; base qualities are not given. V and J are trimmed by 0 bases and 3 bases, and the gene matches miss 7 bases of the junction. The CDR3 spans 19 residues, from the cysteine through the phenylalanine. Only the CDR3 portion is preserved as DNA: 57 bases, with reading frame beginning at the first base. The germline V gene encodes CDR1 LGHNA and CDR2 YNFKEQ. This sample stems from a study of T cell responses to AZD1222 COVID-19 vaccine (TCRdb year 2021). General notes on the study: AZD1222 recipients with second doses at about 4 weeks or about 12 weeks were pooled, because spike-specific TCR depth and breadth did not differ between schedules. A total of 230 to 250 trial participants underwent TCR sequencing, of whom some 210 received two doses of AZD1222 and about 25 received two doses of the MenACWY control vaccine. Trial participants were enrolled by age into 18-55, 56-69 and 70-plus year subgroups, with about 150, 28 and 57 TCR-sequenced participants respectively. The investigation overall reported the following: Most participants were white British and females outnumbered males, and the authors suggested that clonal diversity may have been underestimated. No day 14 peak-response samples were available, so repertoires were characterized only after the peak T cell response. Spike-specific TCR breadth and depth rose significantly after two AZD1222 doses compared with day 0 and with MenACWY recipients. Vaccine-associated CD4 TCRs spanned the whole spike protein, with dominant responses in regions 160-218 and 743-854. The 56-69-year group was small, and its depth increase did not reach significance, likely because of low power. Reportedly, almost half of the unique spike-specific TCRs recognized epitopes lying outside the regions that are mutated in the B.1.351 and B.1.1.7 variants. Conclusions about previously exposed vaccinees were limited because only a handful of AZD1222 recipients were SARS-CoV-2 seropositive at baseline.

The CDR3 regions of human TCRbeta chains were subjected to immunosequencing. For the original study's pipeline: Repertoire TCRs were matched against a reference library of SARS-CoV-2-specific TCRs generated with the MIRA antigen-specificity platform. Breadth was defined as the fraction of unique TCRs that were SARS-CoV-2-associated. Depth was defined as the fraction of total T cells that were SARS-CoV-2-associated. Using the MIRA data, every spike-specific TCR was mapped to the spike region that the TCR reacted to and assigned to either a CD4 or a CD8 class. Log10-transformed breadth and depth values were compared by one-way ANOVA with Sidak's multiple comparisons tests. TCRdb's version of the immuneACCESS table is confined to in-frame rearrangements and falls short of the full clone set. An unresolved V gene accounts for under half of the shortfall where checked; the remainder is of unknown origin. V, J and clone size reflect that table, while D and trimming were determined from the DNA. The sample has over 50,000 clones on record, around 84% of them singletons. 25% to 30% of the sample is taken by the ten largest.

Interpreted using the paper, the time point label stands for: baseline before first vaccination. The vaccinee samples were drawn from two UK trials, COV001 and COV002, one of which was a single-blind randomized controlled phase 2/3 trial testing AZD1222 (ChAdOx1 nCoV-19) in healthy adults. For TCRbeta chain sequencing, PBMC samples from trial participants were taken at day 0 and at day 28 after the second dose. The rearranged segments are TRBV4-2 and TRBJ2-1; 14 central bases correspond to TRBD2. This sequence was found in an adult in good health. The sample in question was peripheral blood, obtained on day 0 of AZD1222 vaccination. DNA sequence: TGTGCCAGCAGCCAAGACTCTATTGGGACTAGCGGGGGCTACAATGAGCAGTTCTTC. Its amino acids are CASSQDSIGTSGGYNEQFF.